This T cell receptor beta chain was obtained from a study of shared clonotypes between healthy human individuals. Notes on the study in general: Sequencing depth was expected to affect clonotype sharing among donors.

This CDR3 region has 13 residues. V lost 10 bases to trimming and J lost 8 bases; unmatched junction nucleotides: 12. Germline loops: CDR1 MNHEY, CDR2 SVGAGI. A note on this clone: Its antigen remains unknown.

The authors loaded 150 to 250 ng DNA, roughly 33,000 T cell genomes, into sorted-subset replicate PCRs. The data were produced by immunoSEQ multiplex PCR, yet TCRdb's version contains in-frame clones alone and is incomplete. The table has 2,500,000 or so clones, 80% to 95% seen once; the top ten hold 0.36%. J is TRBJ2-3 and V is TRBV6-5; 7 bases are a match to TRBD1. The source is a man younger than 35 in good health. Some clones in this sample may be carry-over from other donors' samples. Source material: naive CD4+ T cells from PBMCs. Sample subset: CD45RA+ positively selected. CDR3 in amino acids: CATHDRVLGTQYF. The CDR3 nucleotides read TGTGCCACTCACGACAGGGTGCTGGGTACGCAGTATTTT.